The 3 T cell receptor beta chains given below trace back to one sample, sequenced in a study of blood T cell repertoires in COVID-19. Sequencing used immunoSEQ multiplex PCR; TCRdb keeps in-frame clones, though not all of them. The sample carries around 320,000 clones, 75% to 90% recorded once. The specimen sequenced was peripheral blood. The receptor source for this set is a man younger than 30 with active or convalescent COVID-19.

The gene calls are TRBV5-1 and TRBJ2-1, with 7 positions matching TRBD2. V shed 5 bases and J 6 bases; nucleotides not matched to a gene: 11. The CDR3 spans 15 residues. CDR1 SGHRS and CDR2 YFSETQ come from the germline V gene. The CDR3 bases are TGCGCCAGCAGTGATGGGGCGGGAGTGGCCAATGAGCAGTTCTTC. Protein sequence: CASSDGAGVANEQFF.

This clone was picked up a small number of times. The V call is TRBV18, the J call TRBJ1-2, with D possibly matching TRBD1 (6 bases). The CDR3 contains 14 residues. The V and J ends lost 2 bases and 6 bases respectively, with 13 bases between them. CDR1 KGHSH and CDR2 LQKENI come from the germline V gene. The CDR3 DNA sequence: TGTGCCAGCTCACCATCCCGGACAGATAATGGCTACACCTTC. It specifies CASSPSRTDNGYTF.

The chain links TRBV6-2 or TRBV6-3 to TRBJ2-1, with 8 bases matching TRBD2. This CDR3 spans 15 amino acids. Trimming cost V 5 bases and J 7 bases; bases outside gene matches: 10. Germline CDR1 and CDR2: MNHEY and SVGEGT. CDR3 amino acids: CASSRTSRISNEQFF. In nucleotides, the CDR3 is TGTGCCAGCAGTCGGACTAGCAGGATAAGTAATGAGCAGTTCTTC.